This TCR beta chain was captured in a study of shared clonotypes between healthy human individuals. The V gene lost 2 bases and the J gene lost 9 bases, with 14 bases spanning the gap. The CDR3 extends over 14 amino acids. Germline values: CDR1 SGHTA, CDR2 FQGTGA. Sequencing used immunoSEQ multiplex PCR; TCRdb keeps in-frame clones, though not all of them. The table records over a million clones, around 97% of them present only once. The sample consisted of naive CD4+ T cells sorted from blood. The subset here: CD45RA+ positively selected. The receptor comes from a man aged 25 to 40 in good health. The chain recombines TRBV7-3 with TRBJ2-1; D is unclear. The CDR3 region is CASSLAQFYGEQFF. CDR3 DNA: TGTGCCAGCAGCTTAGCGCAGTTTTATGGTGAGCAGTTCTTC.